A single sample gave rise to the 11 T cell receptor beta chains below, sequenced in a study of tumor-infiltrating lymphocytes in primary liver carcinoma (dated by TCRdb to 2016 to 2017). Without any cell sorting, total RNA and DNA were co-extracted from about 20-30 mg of bulk tissue using the AllPrep DNA/RNA mini kit. The data were produced on an Illumina HiSeq 2500. TCRbeta-specific cDNA was reverse-transcribed from around 0.45 ug total RNA using a constant-region primer and ProtoScript II reverse transcriptase. TCRbeta libraries were built with three nested multiplex PCR rounds, a slightly modified ARM-PCR procedure. The first two PCR rounds used multiplex TRBV1-TRBV30 forward primers with a Cbeta reverse primer, each for 10 cycles. TCRdb applied fastp at Q25 and MiXCR to the public reads, then kept only in-frame beta chains. Rows are combined by CDR3 protein, so each entry shows the most common genes and DNA. Recorded for this sample are tens of thousands of distinct CDR3 sequences; about 65% of them occurred a single time. Approximately 37% of the sample goes to the ten largest clones.

Sequenced: liver tumor tissue from sampling region 4. Read against the paper, the sample's cell subset or site label means: tumor region T4, right-lateral pole. The receptors originated from a man between 40 and 49 years old with primary liver carcinoma and hepatitis B virus infection.

The sample holds a few counts of this clonotype. One end of the junction does not line up with germline, which may come from a read error. This CDR3 is CSAQSQKNTEASF. In DNA form, the CDR3 reads TGCAGCGCTCAGAGCCAAAAGAACACTGAAGCTTCCTTT. The J gene is TRBJ1-1, the V gene TRBV29-1, with D unclear. This CDR3 has 13 amino acids. The germline V gene has CDR1 SQVTM and CDR2 ANQGSEA.

In this sample, this clonotype is large. The chain links TRBV11-2 to TRBJ1-2, with 7 nucleotides matching TRBD1. The J segment lost 8 bases and the V segment lost 1 base, leaving 10 bases of the junction unmatched. This CDR3 spans 15 amino acids. Germline V gives CDR1 SGHAT, CDR2 FQNNGV. CDR3 loop: CASSLGGTALGGYTF. The CDR3 DNA follows: TGTGCCAGCAGCTTAGGTGGGACAGCCCTAGGAGGCTACACCTTC.

On this clonotype: Its ends do not fully match the called genes, so a read error is possible. The CDR3 bases are TGTGCCAGCAGCCTACAACTTAGCGGGGGGACGGCCTACGAACAGTACTTC. Amino acid sequence: CASSLQLSGGTAYEQYF. V and J are TRBV13 and TRBJ2-7, with 10 positions matching TRBD2. The CDR3 spans 17 residues. CDR1 is PRHDT, CDR2 FYEKMQ, per germline (reference sequence).

This clonotype was observed a handful of times. The chain is built from TRBV5-4 and TRBJ2-2; 14 bases match TRBD2. The germline CDR1 and CDR2 sequences are SGHNT and YYREEE (reference sequence). With V trimmed by 0 bases and J by 0 bases, 1 base remained unmatched. CDR3 size: 18 residues. Written as DNA, the CDR3 is TGTGCCAGCAGCTTGGGACTAGCGGGAGGGACGAACACCGGGGAGCTGTTTTTT. Translating gives CASSLGLAGGTNTGELFF.

This clonotype has more than one count but fewer than ten. This clone may be a read error of a much larger clone one base away. V gene TRBV11-2 combines with J gene TRBJ2-7; 12 nucleotides line up with TRBD2. The CDR3 contains 16 residues. The germline gives CDR1 SGHAT, CDR2 FQNNGV. Trimming at V came to 3 bases and at J to 3 bases, leaving 6 bases not matched to a gene. CDR3 coding DNA: TGTGCCAGCAGCTTGCGGACTAGCGGGATCTTCTACGAGCAGTACTTC. Residues: CASSLRTSGIFYEQYF.

J is TRBJ1-4 and V is TRBV6-1, with D unresolved. CDR1 and CDR2 (germline): MNHNS, SASEGT. Trimming cost V 4 bases and J 2 bases, with 11 bases left between them. This CDR3 has 15 residues. The CDR3 coding sequence is TGTGCCAGCAGTGTTCAGGCAGTGACTAATGAAAAACTGTTTTTT. Amino acids: CASSVQAVTNEKLFF.

For this clonotype: Relative to the germline gene, one junction end is altered; a read error may explain this. This rearrangement joins TRBV11-2 to TRBJ2-2; D might be TRBD2 (5 bases). CDR1 and CDR2 (germline): SGHAT, FQNNGV. This CDR3 contains 15 residues. DNA for the CDR3: TGTACCAGCGGCTTACTCGGAGCGAACACCGGGGAGCTGTTTTTT. This codes for CTSGLLGANTGELFF.

On this clonotype: Mismatch with germline at one junction end may stem from a read error. The rearrangement uses TRBV6-6 and TRBJ2-3; tentatively, D is TRBD1 or TRBD2 (7 bases each). There are 15 residues in the CDR3. The germline gives CDR1 MNHNY, CDR2 SVGAGI (reference sequence). As DNA, the CDR3 is TGTGCCTGCAGTTTACAGTGGGGAGGGACAGACACACAGTATTTT. This codes for CACSLQWGGTDTQYF.

Of note for this clonotype: No conserved phenylalanine or tryptophan is present at the end of the CDR3, so a read error is the likely explanation. The DNA is omitted, as the CDR3 cannot be located on it reliably, and the CDR3 follows TCRdb's listing. The chain employs TRBV11-2 and TRBJ2-2. Germline loops: CDR1 SGHAT, CDR2 FQNNGV. Including both end residues, the CDR3 is 17 amino acids long. CDR3 protein: CTSSLALGEANTGELSL.

This clonotype was found many times. The CDR3 region has the DNA TGTGCCAGCAGTGCACAGGGTAGGACTGAAGCTTTCTTT. This gives the protein CASSAQGRTEAFF. J is TRBJ1-1 and V is TRBV6-1; a weak D match, TRBD1 (6 bases). With 4 bases removed from V and 5 bases from J, the gap between germline ends came to 11 bases. CDR3 length equals 13 residues. Germline CDR1 is MNHNS and CDR2 is SASEGT.

In the case of this clonotype: The final CDR3 position lacks the conserved phenylalanine or tryptophan, pointing to a likely read error. The chain couples TRBV10-3 to TRBJ1-1; D not certain. The germline V gene has CDR1 ENHRY and CDR2 SYGVKD. This CDR3 has 13 residues. The CDR3, as DNA: TGCGCCATCGGTGGCACAGTGGACACTGAAGCTTTCTAT. Protein sequence: CAIGGTVDTEAFY.